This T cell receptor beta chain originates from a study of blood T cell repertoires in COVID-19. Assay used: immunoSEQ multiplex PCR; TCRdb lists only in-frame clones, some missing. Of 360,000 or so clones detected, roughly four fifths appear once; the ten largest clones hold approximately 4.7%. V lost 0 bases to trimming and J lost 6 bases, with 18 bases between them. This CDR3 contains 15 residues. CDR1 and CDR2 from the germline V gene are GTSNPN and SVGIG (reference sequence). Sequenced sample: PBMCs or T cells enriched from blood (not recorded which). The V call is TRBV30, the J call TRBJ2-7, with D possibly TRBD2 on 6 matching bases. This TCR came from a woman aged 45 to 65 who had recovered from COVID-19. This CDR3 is CAWSVLGGTRSEQYF. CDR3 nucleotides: TGTGCCTGGAGTGTATTGGGGGGTACTAGGTCCGAGCAGTACTTC.